The 29 T cell receptor beta chains listed next were all sequenced from one sample in a study of CD8 T cells in ankylosing spondylitis. TCRdb passed the 5' RACE reads through MiXCR, listing each CDR3 protein once. The table has 310,000 or so distinct CDR3 sequences, roughly 20% seen once. Sequencing was carried out using blood, either unsorted or a sorted T cell fraction (not recorded which). The receptor set was obtained from a male donor with ankylosing spondylitis or in good health (not recorded which).

This clonotype was counted only a few times. V is TRBV7-6 and J is TRBJ2-3, with D possibly being TRBD1 (7 bases). Trimming took 2 bases from V and 1 from J, leaving 10 bases between them. The CDR3 contains 15 residues. Looked up from germline, CDR1 is SGHVS and CDR2 is FNYEAQ. The CDR3, as DNA: TGTGCCAGCAGCTTACGCAGGGGGGGCACAGATACGCAGTATTTT. It codes for CASSLRRGGTDTQYF. The full variable domain, its missing parts supplied by reference TRBV7-6 and TRBJ2-3, is GAGVSQSPRYKVTKRGQDVALRCDPISGHVSLYWYRQALGQGPEFLTYFNYEAQQDKSGLPNDRFSAERPEGSISTLTIQRTEQRDSAMYRCASSLRRGGTDTQYFGPGTRLTVL.

This clonotype was detected only a few times. The chain couples TRBV11-2 to TRBJ1-3; TRBD1 agrees at 7 bases. V gave up 1 base and J gave up 9 bases; unmatched junction bases: 15. The CDR3 is 17 amino acids. CDR1 is SGHAT, CDR2 FQNNGV, per germline. The CDR3 loop reads CASSLGFPGQTLGTIYF. CDR3 coding DNA: TGTGCCAGCAGCTTAGGCTTTCCGGGACAGACATTAGGCACCATATATTTT.

This clonotype has ten or more counts. The V call is TRBV12-3 or TRBV12-4, the J call TRBJ2-3; D is perhaps TRBD2 (5 bases). V lost 3 bases and J lost 3, with 10 bases in between. The CDR3 sequence is 14 residues long. The CDR3 is CASSFTRKTDTQYF. Here the CDR3 DNA reads TGTGCCAGCAGTTTTACTAGGAAGACAGATACGCAGTATTTT.

This clonotype was counted many times. The chain is built from TRBV5-1 and TRBJ1-6; 8 bases agree with TRBD1. Germline assignment: CDR1 SGHRS and CDR2 YFSETQ. The CDR3 consists of 16 residues. The junction had 12 bases not matched to a gene; V was cut back by 3 bases and J by 10 bases. The CDR3 here is CASSSMIPGQDSPLHF. CDR3 DNA sequence: TGCGCCAGCAGCTCAATGATACCGGGACAGGACTCACCCCTCCACTTT.

The table lists this clonotype with a few counts. The chain has TRBV12-3 or TRBV12-4 and TRBJ2-2, with 10 bases matching TRBD1. The J segment lost 5 bases and the V segment lost 5 bases, leaving 5 bases of the junction unmatched. CDR3 length: 15 amino acids. CDR3 region: CASSGRTGGTGELFF. The CDR3 DNA is TGTGCCAGCAGTGGACGGACAGGGGGTACCGGGGAGCTGTTTTTT.

The CDR3 DNA is TGTGCCAGCAGTTTAACGGGACAGAAAGAGACCCAGTACTTC. Translating it yields CASSLTGQKETQYF. The chain uses TRBV27 and TRBJ2-5; 7 nucleotides agree with TRBD1. Germline lookup yields CDR1 MNHEY and CDR2 SMNVEV (reference sequence). With 2 bases clipped from V and 3 bases from J, the junction kept 3 bases outside the gene matches. CDR3 length: 14 residues.

This clonotype was recorded a few times. V is TRBV28 and J is TRBJ1-5, with 9 bases aligning to TRBD1. The V segment lost 0 bases and the J segment 7 bases; nucleotides outside the gene matches: 1. Germline CDR1 reads MDHEN; CDR2 reads SYDVKM. The CDR3 spans 14 residues. The CDR3 loop reads CASSLWTGGQPQHF. In DNA, the CDR3 is TGTGCCAGCAGTTTATGGACAGGGGGACAGCCCCAGCATTTT.

This chain joins TRBV5-4 and TRBJ1-6; TRBD1 matches 8 bases. The CDR3 length is 13 residues. Germline CDR1 SGHNT, CDR2 YYREEE (reference sequence). J lost 7 bases, V lost 9 bases, and 6 bases had no gene match. The CDR3: CATQGAKNSPLHF. The CDR3 nucleotides read TGTGCCACCCAGGGGGCGAAGAATTCACCCCTCCACTTT. Full variable domain (outside the CDR3, taken from reference TRBV5-4 and TRBJ1-6): ETGVTQSPTHLIKTRGQQVTLRCSSQSGHNTVSWYQQALGQGPQFIFQYYREEENGRGNFPPRFSGLQFPNYSSELNVNALELDDSALYLCATQGAKNSPLHFGNGTRLTVT.

This clonotype was observed a handful of times. The DNA for the CDR3 is TGCAGTGCTAGCCCTGGACTAGCGGGAGGGTACAATGAGCAGTTCTTC. It is translated as CSASPGLAGGYNEQFF. This chain joins TRBV20-1 and TRBJ2-1, with TRBD2 matching 15 bases. This CDR3 is built from 16 residues. Germline CDR1 DFQATT, CDR2 SNEGSKA (reference sequence). The trim removed 3 bases at V and 4 bases at J, leaving 4 bases unmatched.

The genes are TRBV6-5 and TRBJ1-5; D remains unclear. Germline loops: CDR1 MNHEY, CDR2 SVGAGI. The CDR3 consists of 14 residues. V lost 3 bases and J 3 bases, leaving 9 bases between the germline ends. The chain's CDR3 is CASSYRADNQPQHF. DNA for the CDR3: TGTGCCAGCAGTTATAGGGCAGACAATCAGCCCCAGCATTTT.

The rearrangement uses TRBV2 and TRBJ2-2; 9 bases match TRBD2. The CDR3 is made up of 19 amino acids. The V segment lost 6 bases and the J segment 0 bases; nucleotides outside the gene matches: 14. Germline V gene sequence: CDR1 SNHLY, CDR2 FYNNEI. CDR3 residues: CASSPNRLGLATNTGELFF. In DNA form, the CDR3 reads TGTGCCAGCAGCCCAAACCGACTGGGACTAGCTACGAACACCGGGGAGCTGTTTTTT.

This clonotype was detected only a few times. J is TRBJ1-6 and V is TRBV20-1; no definite D call. V lost 5 bases, J lost 0 bases, and 14 bases lay in between. CDR1 is DFQATT, CDR2 SNEGSKA, per germline (reference sequence). The CDR3 extends over 16 amino acids. CDR3 DNA: TGCAGTGCTTCCATTAAGCTGCTCTCCTATAATTCACCCCTCCACTTT. Translating it yields CSASIKLLSYNSPLHF.

This clonotype was detected a few times. The rearrangement uses TRBV29-1 and TRBJ2-4; tentatively, D is TRBD1 (5 bases). Germline V gives CDR1 SQVTM, CDR2 ANQGSEA. V was cut by 6 bases and J by 2 bases, with 8 bases left in between. The CDR3 spans 12 residues. CDR3 sequence reads: CSVRDPKNIQYF. CDR3 in DNA: TGCAGCGTCAGGGATCCCAAAAACATTCAGTACTTC.

CDR3 coding DNA: TGCAGTCCTTACAGGGGGGCAGATACGCAGTATTTT. Protein product: CSPYRGADTQYF. The rearrangement joins TRBV20-1 to TRBJ2-3; 8 bases are shared with TRBD1. Germline CDR1 DFQATT, CDR2 SNEGSKA (reference sequence). There are 12 residues in the CDR3. V lost 8 bases, J lost 4 bases, and 5 bases stayed unmatched.

This clonotype was found a few times. The chain employs TRBV12-3 or TRBV12-4 and TRBJ2-1, with 9 bases that match TRBD2. V was clipped by 4 bases and J by 8 bases; unmatched bases: 3. The CDR3 has 13 amino acids. DNA for the CDR3: TGTGCCAGCAGTTCTCGGACTAGCGATGAGCAGTTCTTC. Protein: CASSSRTSDEQFF.

The V call is TRBV6-1, the J call TRBJ2-1; 7 nucleotides match TRBD2. Germline V gene sequence: CDR1 MNHNS, CDR2 SASEGT. The CDR3 contains 14 residues. J gave up 7 bases and V 1 base, and 4 bases lay outside the gene matches. The CDR3 is CASSEGLRGNEQFF. As DNA, the CDR3 is TGTGCCAGCAGTGAAGGGCTGCGGGGGAATGAGCAGTTCTTC.

This clonotype appeared a single time. V and J are TRBV27 and TRBJ2-5; a possible D gene is TRBD2 (6 bases). Per the germline V gene, CDR1 is MNHEY and CDR2 is SMNVEV (reference sequence). With 6 bases removed from V and 2 bases from J, the gap between germline ends came to 13 bases. The CDR3 extends over 14 amino acids. Written as DNA, the CDR3 is TGTGCCAGCAGAAACGGACTACCGCAAGAGACCCAGTACTTC. This translates into CASRNGLPQETQYF.

In this sample, this clonotype turned up a few times. The V and J genes are TRBV20-1 and TRBJ2-3, with 9 bases identical to TRBD2. This CDR3 has 15 residues. Germline CDR1 is DFQATT and CDR2 is SNEGSKA (reference sequence). With 3 bases clipped from V and 2 bases from J, the junction kept 6 bases outside the gene matches. In nucleotides, the CDR3 is TGCAGTGCTAGTCCTCTAGCGGGGTACACAGATACGCAGTATTTT. This codes for CSASPLAGYTDTQYF.

In its sample, this clonotype was seen a few times. This chain uses TRBV3-1 with TRBJ2-1; 10 bases are shared with TRBD2. With V trimmed by 3 bases and J by 5 bases, 1 base remained unmatched. From germline, CDR1 is LGHDT and CDR2 YNNKEL (reference sequence). CDR3 size: 14 residues. The CDR3 region has the DNA TGTGCCAGCAGCCATGGACTAGCGGACAATGAGCAGTTCTTC. Amino acid sequence: CASSHGLADNEQFF.

V usage is TRBV25-1 and J usage is TRBJ1-6; no definite D call. This CDR3 comprises 14 residues. In germline, CDR1 is MGHDK, CDR2 SYGVNS. V lost 1 base and J 10 bases, leaving 11 bases between the germline ends. The CDR3 sequence is CASSESWVRSPLHF. The CDR3 DNA is TGTGCCAGCAGTGAATCATGGGTTAGGTCACCCCTCCACTTT.

This chain uses TRBV12-3 or TRBV12-4 with TRBJ1-1; 7 positions match TRBD1. The CDR3 extends over 14 amino acids. The V segment lost 6 bases and the J segment 4 bases; nucleotides outside the gene matches: 8. CDR3 bases: TGTGCCAGCAGCCATTATCCAGGGGGCACTGAAGCTTTCTTT. It is translated as CASSHYPGGTEAFF.

This clonotype was seen only a few times. The CDR3 sequence: CASRRTGGRADTQYF. The CDR3 DNA follows: TGCGCCAGCCGTCGTACAGGGGGCCGGGCAGATACGCAGTATTTT. This chain uses TRBV5-1 with TRBJ2-3, with 9 bases lining up with TRBD1. The germline CDR1 and CDR2 sequences are SGHRS and YFSETQ. Unmatched junction bases numbered 10, after V lost 7 bases and J lost 4 bases. The CDR3 consists of 15 residues.

This clonotype was observed a few times. The V gene is TRBV10-3, the J gene TRBJ1-1; 7 bases map to TRBD1. The CDR3 consists of 14 residues. V was pared by 6 bases and J by 4 bases, with 8 bases of the junction left unmatched. Germline V gives CDR1 ENHRY, CDR2 SYGVKD. This chain's CDR3 is CAISRQGGGTEAFF. The CDR3 bases are TGTGCCATCAGCCGACAGGGTGGCGGCACTGAAGCTTTCTTT.

This clonotype was seen more than once but under ten times. J is TRBJ1-2 and V is TRBV11-2; D possibly corresponds to TRBD1 (5 bases). V lost 2 bases and J 2 bases, leaving 9 bases between the germline ends. Germline V gene sequence: CDR1 SGHAT, CDR2 FQNNGV. The CDR3 is made up of 14 amino acids. CDR3 sequence reads: CASSLLGPNYGYTF. The DNA of the CDR3 is TGTGCCAGCAGCTTATTGGGGCCGAACTATGGCTACACCTTC.

The chain is built from TRBV19 and TRBJ2-2; D ambiguous. Trimming removed 6 bases at V and 10 bases at J, with 24 bases between. Germline CDR1 is LNHDA and CDR2 is SQIVND (reference sequence). The CDR3 has 16 residues. CDR3 residues: CASSFGPGRRKEELFF. The CDR3 DNA sequence: TGTGCCAGTAGCTTCGGGCCCGGACGGCGAAAAGAGGAGCTGTTTTTT.

The genes are TRBV20-1 and TRBJ1-5, with D possibly being TRBD1 (6 bases). The germline V gene encodes CDR1 DFQATT and CDR2 SNEGSKA (reference sequence). With 2 bases removed from V and 5 bases from J, the gap between germline ends came to 10 bases. The length of the CDR3 is 13 residues. The CDR3 bases are TGCAGTGCTAGAAACGAGGGGGATCAGCCCCAGCATTTT. It is translated as CSARNEGDQPQHF.

The rearrangement links TRBV12-3 or TRBV12-4 to TRBJ1-4; 7 nucleotides agree with TRBD1. J lost 6 bases, V lost 3 bases, and 7 bases had no gene match. CDR3 length: 15 amino acids. CDR3 bases: TGTGCCAGCAGTTTCGGCCAGGGGGGGGATGAAAAACTGTTTTTT. Protein sequence: CASSFGQGGDEKLFF.

This clonotype was recorded at least ten times. The chain combines TRBV11-2 with TRBJ2-1; 8 bases agree with TRBD2. Germline loops: CDR1 SGHAT, CDR2 FQNNGV. Unmatched junction bases numbered 5, after V lost 0 bases and J lost 1 base. CDR3 length: 17 residues. CDR3 in DNA: TGTGCCAGCAGCTTAGATCGGAGCGGGAGATCCTACAATGAGCAGTTCTTC. Translation gives CASSLDRSGRSYNEQFF.

A few counts support this clonotype. The chain joins TRBV20-1 to TRBJ2-3; no firm D call. The V end lost 6 bases, the J end lost 2 bases, and 15 bases lay between the germline ends. Germline V gives CDR1 DFQATT, CDR2 SNEGSKA (reference sequence). The CDR3 runs to 14 residues. For the CDR3, the DNA is TGCAGTGCGCCTGATCACGGCCCCACAGATACGCAGTATTTT. Translated, it gives CSAPDHGPTDTQYF.